The 12 T cell receptor beta chains below come from one sample, sequenced in a study of PD-L1 blockade in urothelial cancer. Produced via immunoSEQ multiplex PCR; TCRdb's table is partial and in-frame only. Among 35,000 to 40,000 clones, approximately 80% were seen once, and the ten largest hold approximately 14%. Time point noted: pretreatment peripheral blood. The specimen comprised PBMCs, sampled around atezolizumab (anti-PD-L1) treatment. Receptor source: an elderly man with urothelial cancer.

This clone has a single count. The rearrangement links TRBV12-5 to TRBJ2-1, with 7 bases matching TRBD2. Germline CDR1 and CDR2: LGHNT and FRNRAP. The CDR3 loop spans 18 amino acids. Trimming at V came to 2 bases and at J to 3 bases, leaving 13 bases not matched to a gene. The CDR3 DNA reads as TGTGCTAGTGGTTTGATACGGCCCCTAGCGGAGGACTACAATGAGCAGTTCTTC. Residues: CASGLIRPLAEDYNEQFF.

V gene TRBV6-5 combines with J gene TRBJ2-7; TRBD1 aligns across 8 bases. Germline V gene data show CDR1 as MNHEY and CDR2 as SVGAGI. The CDR3 covers 15 residues. After removal of 7 bases from V and 2 bases from J, the junction contained 10 bases not matched to a gene. This chain's CDR3 is CASTPAGQAAYEQYF. In DNA, the CDR3 is TGTGCCAGCACCCCCGCGGGACAGGCAGCCTACGAGCAGTACTTC.

The chain couples TRBV7-9 to TRBJ2-4; TRBD1 might be the D (6 bases). The V and J ends lost 1 base and 11 bases respectively, with 12 bases between them. The CDR3 is 13 amino acids. In germline, CDR1 is SEHNR, CDR2 FQNEAQ (reference sequence). The CDR3 DNA sequence: TGTGCCAGCAGCTTAGGAGCAGGGGCCTTTCAGTACTTC. This codes for CASSLGAGAFQYF.

The rearrangement uses TRBV7-2 and TRBJ1-1, with D possibly TRBD1 on 6 matching bases. This CDR3 is 15 amino acids long. The V and J ends lost 10 bases and 2 bases respectively, with 20 bases between them. Germline V gene lookup returns CDR1 SGHTA and CDR2 FQGNSA. CDR3 DNA sequence: TGTGCCACCCATCCGGGCAGGGGCGCCAACACTGAAGCTTTCTTT. Amino acids: CATHPGRGANTEAFF.

The chain joins TRBV2 to TRBJ2-1, with 7 nucleotides matching TRBD2. This CDR3 comprises 15 residues. Germline CDR1 SNHLY, CDR2 FYNNEI. V gave up 1 base and J gave up 5 bases; unmatched junction bases: 5. The chain's CDR3 is CASSEVASGNNEQFF. The CDR3 DNA reads as TGTGCCAGCAGTGAAGTTGCTAGCGGTAACAATGAGCAGTTCTTC.

V usage is TRBV11-2 and J usage is TRBJ2-4; 10 nucleotides agree with TRBD1. Germline CDR1 SGHAT, CDR2 FQNNGV. The CDR3 has 14 residues. The junction had 6 bases not matched to a gene; V was cut back by 5 bases and J by 8 bases. CDR3 DNA sequence: TGTGCCAGCAGCGTGGGACAGGGGAGATACATTCAGTACTTC. Translating gives CASSVGQGRYIQYF.

The chain is built from TRBV21-1 and TRBJ2-1; the D segment call TRBD2 is taken from the table without a DNA check. TRBV21-1 is listed as a pseudogene. The CDR3 has 21 residues. CDR3 in amino acids: CASSKVVGLSVSASSYNEQFF. DNA for the CDR3: TGTGCCAGCAGCAAAGTGGTGGGACTTTCAGTATCAGCTAGCTCCTACAATGAGCAGTTCTTC.

This clone has just a few counts. This chain connects TRBV30 to TRBJ1-2, with D possibly being TRBD1 (5 bases). The CDR3 consists of 14 residues. Germline V gene lookup returns CDR1 GTSNPN and CDR2 SVGIG (reference sequence). Trimming pared 0 bases from V and 6 bases from J, leaving 14 bases between. Written as DNA, the CDR3 is TGTGCCTGGAGTGTAAGGGGACTCGGCGATGGCTACACCTTC. Translating it yields CAWSVRGLGDGYTF.

The chain couples TRBV4-3 to TRBJ2-1, with 7 positions matching TRBD2. The CDR3 sequence is 14 residues long. Germline assignment: CDR1 LGHNA and CDR2 YSLEER. J lost 6 bases, V lost 3 bases, and 5 bases had no gene match. The CDR3 loop reads CASSQGLYLNEQFF. The CDR3 DNA reads TGCGCCAGCAGCCAGGGACTATACCTCAATGAGCAGTTCTTC.

CDR3: CASSPGTGGNNEQFF. As DNA, the CDR3 is TGCGCCAGCAGCCCGGGGACAGGCGGTAACAATGAGCAGTTCTTC. This chain joins TRBV5-1 and TRBJ2-1, with 8 nucleotides matching TRBD1. The trim removed 4 bases at V and 5 bases at J, leaving 8 bases unmatched. Germline V lookup: CDR1 SGHRS, CDR2 YFSETQ. This CDR3 spans 15 amino acids.

CDR3 in DNA: TGTGCCAGCAGCTTAGTCGGTGAGACCCAGTACTTC. This encodes CASSLVGETQYF. The chain recombines TRBV11-1 with TRBJ2-5, with D unclear. Per germline, CDR1 SGHAT and CDR2 FQDESV (reference sequence). CDR3 size: 12 residues. V was shortened by 1 base and J by 5 bases, with 5 bases between the two germline ends.

V and J are TRBV19 and TRBJ2-3; 9 bases agree with TRBD1. Germline V CDR1 and CDR2: LNHDA, SQIVND (reference sequence). The CDR3 is 15 amino acids. Trimming at V came to 6 bases and at J to 4 bases, leaving 8 bases not matched to a gene. CDR3 nucleotides: TGTGCCAGTAGCCCCCGGACAGGGGACCCAGATACGCAGTATTTT. Translation: CASSPRTGDPDTQYF.